One and the same sample provided the 3 T cell receptor beta chains below, sequenced in a study of cytotoxic CD8 clonotypes in ibrutinib-treated CLL. Method: immunoSEQ multiplex PCR; TCRdb's copy keeps in-frame clones and lacks some. The data show some 300,000 clones, around four fifths seen once. Sequenced material: PBMCs, taken before ibrutinib treatment. Source of these receptors: a human donor with chronic lymphocytic leukemia.

The chain uses TRBV6-6 and TRBJ2-1; no clear D gene. Germline CDR1 is MNHNY and CDR2 is SVGAGI (reference sequence). This CDR3 has 15 amino acids. The V gene lost 0 bases and the J gene lost 3 bases, with 9 bases spanning the gap. The CDR3 loop is CASSYSLIDYNEQFF. The CDR3 DNA sequence: TGTGCCAGCAGTTACTCGCTGATAGACTACAATGAGCAGTTCTTC.

The chain carries TRBV15 and TRBJ1-2; the D is unclear. V was clipped by 9 bases and J by 8 bases, with 13 bases between them. Germline V gene sequence: CDR1 LNHNV, CDR2 YYDKDF (reference sequence). This CDR3 is 11 amino acids long. In DNA form, the CDR3 reads TGTGCCACACTATCTAAAGCAGGCTACACCTTC. Its protein is CATLSKAGYTF. Supplemented by reference TRBV15 and TRBJ1-2, the full variable domain reads DAMVIQNPRYQVTQFGKPVTLSCSQTLNHNVMYWYQQKSSQAPKLLFHYYDKDFNNEADTPDNFQSRRPNTSFCFLDIRSPGLGDTAMYLCATLSKAGYTFGSGTRLTVV.

The genes are TRBV27 and TRBJ2-3; tentatively, D is TRBD2 (6 bases). The V gene lost 5 bases and the J gene lost 5 bases, with 17 bases spanning the gap. The CDR3 is 15 residues long. The V gene's germline CDR1 is MNHEY and CDR2 SMNVEV (reference sequence). CDR3 DNA sequence: TGTGCCAGCAGTAGGTGGGACTCCGGCGGAGATACGCAGTATTTT. It is translated as CASSRWDSGGDTQYF.